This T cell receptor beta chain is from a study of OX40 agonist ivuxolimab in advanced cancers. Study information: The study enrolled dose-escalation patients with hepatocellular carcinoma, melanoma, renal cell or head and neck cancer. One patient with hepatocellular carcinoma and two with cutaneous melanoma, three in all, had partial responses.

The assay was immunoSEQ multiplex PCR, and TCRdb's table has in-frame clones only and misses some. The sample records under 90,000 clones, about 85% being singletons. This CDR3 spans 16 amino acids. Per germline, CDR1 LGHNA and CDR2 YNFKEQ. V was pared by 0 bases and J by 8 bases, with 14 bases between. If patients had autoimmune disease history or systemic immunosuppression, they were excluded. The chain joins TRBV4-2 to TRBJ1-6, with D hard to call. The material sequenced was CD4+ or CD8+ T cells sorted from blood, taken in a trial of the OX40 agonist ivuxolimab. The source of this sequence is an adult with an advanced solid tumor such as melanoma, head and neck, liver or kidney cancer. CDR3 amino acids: CASSQDYGKTHSPLHF. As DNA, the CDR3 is TGTGCCAGCAGCCAAGATTATGGGAAAACTCATTCACCCCTCCACTTT.